The table lists the clone carrying this TCR beta chain with a few counts. The entry originates in a study of identical twins. The CDR3 runs to 15 residues. Germline V gene lookup returns CDR1 SGHRS and CDR2 YFSETQ. V lost 3 bases, J lost 7 bases, and 8 bases stayed unmatched. In TCRdb, the 5' RACE reads were re-called with MiXCR into one record per CDR3 protein. This table has more than 400,000 distinct CDR3 sequences, 15% appearing once. A further study also used this sample, focusing on yellow fever vaccine responses in identical twins. This second study says: Twins' vaccine T cell responses were reported to seem partly convergent and partly personalized.

The sequence was collected from a young woman in good health. This sequence joins TRBV5-1 and TRBJ1-4; TRBD1 aligns across 8 bases. Sequencing used CD4+ T cells sorted from blood. DNA of the CDR3: TGCGCCAGCAGCTCTAACGGACAGGGTGTTGAAAAACTGTTTTTT. Its translation is CASSSNGQGVEKLFF.